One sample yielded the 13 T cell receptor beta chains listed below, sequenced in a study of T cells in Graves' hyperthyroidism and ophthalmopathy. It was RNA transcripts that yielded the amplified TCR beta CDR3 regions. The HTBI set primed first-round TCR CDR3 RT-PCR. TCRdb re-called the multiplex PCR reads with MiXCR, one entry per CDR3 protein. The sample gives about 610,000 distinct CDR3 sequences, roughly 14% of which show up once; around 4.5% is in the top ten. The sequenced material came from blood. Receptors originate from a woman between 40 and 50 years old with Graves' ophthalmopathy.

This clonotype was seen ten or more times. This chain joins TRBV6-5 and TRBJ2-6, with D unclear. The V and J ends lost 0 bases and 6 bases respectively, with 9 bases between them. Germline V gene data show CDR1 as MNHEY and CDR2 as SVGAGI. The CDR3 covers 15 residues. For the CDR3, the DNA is TGTGCCAGCAGTTACTCGGAAGGGCCGGCCAACGTCCTGACTTTC. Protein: CASSYSEGPANVLTF.

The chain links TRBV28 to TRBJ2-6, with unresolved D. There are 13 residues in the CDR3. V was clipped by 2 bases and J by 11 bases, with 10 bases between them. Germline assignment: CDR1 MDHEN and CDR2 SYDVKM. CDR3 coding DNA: TGTGCCAGCAGTTTAGGGCATCCCGACGTCCTGACTTTC. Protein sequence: CASSLGHPDVLTF. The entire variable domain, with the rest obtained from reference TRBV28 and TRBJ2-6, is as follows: DVKVTQSSRYLVKRTGEKVFLECVQDMDHENMFWYRQDPGLGLRLIYFSYDVKMKEKGDIPEGYSVSREKKERFSLILESASTNQTSMYLCASSLGHPDVLTFGAGSRLTVL.

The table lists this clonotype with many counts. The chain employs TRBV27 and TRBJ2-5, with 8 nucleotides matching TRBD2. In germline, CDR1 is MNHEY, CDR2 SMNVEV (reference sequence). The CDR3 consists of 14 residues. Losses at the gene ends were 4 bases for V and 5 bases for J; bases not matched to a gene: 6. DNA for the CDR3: TGTGCCAGCAGTTCTAGCGGGTATCCGGAGACCCAGTACTTC. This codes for CASSSSGYPETQYF.

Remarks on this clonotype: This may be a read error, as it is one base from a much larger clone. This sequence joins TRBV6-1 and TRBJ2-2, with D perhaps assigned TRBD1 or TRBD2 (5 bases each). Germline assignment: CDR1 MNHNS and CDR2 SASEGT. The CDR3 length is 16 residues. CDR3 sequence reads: CASTTQGGLNTGELVF. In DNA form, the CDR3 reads TGTGCCAGCACGACCCAGGGCGGACTGAACACCGGGGAGCTGGTTTTT.

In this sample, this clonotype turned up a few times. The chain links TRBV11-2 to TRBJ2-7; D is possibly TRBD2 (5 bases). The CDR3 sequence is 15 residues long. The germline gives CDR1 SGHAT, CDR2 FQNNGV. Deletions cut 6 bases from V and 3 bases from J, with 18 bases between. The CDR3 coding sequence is TGTGCCAGCAGTCACGGGTGGGCGGGCCTCTACGAGCAGTACTTC. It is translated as CASSHGWAGLYEQYF.

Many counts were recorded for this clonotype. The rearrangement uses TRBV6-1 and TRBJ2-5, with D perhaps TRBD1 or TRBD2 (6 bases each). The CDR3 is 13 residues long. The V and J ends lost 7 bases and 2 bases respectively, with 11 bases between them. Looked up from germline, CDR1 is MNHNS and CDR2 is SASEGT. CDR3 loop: CASIGGQQETQYF. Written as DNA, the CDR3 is TGTGCCAGCATAGGGGGGCAGCAAGAGACCCAGTACTTC.

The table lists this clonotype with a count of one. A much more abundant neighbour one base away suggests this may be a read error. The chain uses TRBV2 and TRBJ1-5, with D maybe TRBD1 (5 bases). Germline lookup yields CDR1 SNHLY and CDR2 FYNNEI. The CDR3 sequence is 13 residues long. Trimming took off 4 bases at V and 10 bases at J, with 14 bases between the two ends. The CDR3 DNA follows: TGTGCCAGCAGTGCCAGGGATTTTCATCCCCAGCATTTT. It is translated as CASSARDFHPQHF.

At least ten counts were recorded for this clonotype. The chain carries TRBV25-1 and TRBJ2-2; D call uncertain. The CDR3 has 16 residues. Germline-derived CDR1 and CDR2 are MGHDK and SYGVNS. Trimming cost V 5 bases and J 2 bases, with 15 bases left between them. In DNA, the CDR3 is TGTGCCAGCAGTCCTATTTACAGCCAAAACACCGGGGAGCTGTTTTTT. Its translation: CASSPIYSQNTGELFF.

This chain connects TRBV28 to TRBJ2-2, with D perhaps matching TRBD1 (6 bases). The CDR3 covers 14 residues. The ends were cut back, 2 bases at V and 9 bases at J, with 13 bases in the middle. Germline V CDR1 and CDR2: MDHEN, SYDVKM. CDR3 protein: CASSLGQFSRELFF. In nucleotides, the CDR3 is TGTGCCAGCAGTTTAGGACAGTTCTCCCGGGAGCTGTTTTTT.

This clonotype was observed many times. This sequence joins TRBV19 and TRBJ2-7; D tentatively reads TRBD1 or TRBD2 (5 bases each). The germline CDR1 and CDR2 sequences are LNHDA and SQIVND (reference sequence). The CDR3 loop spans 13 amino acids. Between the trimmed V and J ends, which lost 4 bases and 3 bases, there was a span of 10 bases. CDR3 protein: CASSKPGLYEQYF. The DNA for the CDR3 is TGTGCCAGTAGTAAACCGGGGCTCTACGAGCAGTACTTC.

CDR3 protein: CASSFLISGTEAFF. In DNA, the CDR3 is TGTGCCAGCAGTTTTCTTATCTCGGGCACTGAAGCTTTCTTT. V and J are TRBV28 and TRBJ1-1; D remains unclear. Per the germline V gene, CDR1 is MDHEN and CDR2 is SYDVKM. The CDR3 covers 14 residues. Trimming took off 3 bases at V and 4 bases at J, with 12 bases between the two ends.

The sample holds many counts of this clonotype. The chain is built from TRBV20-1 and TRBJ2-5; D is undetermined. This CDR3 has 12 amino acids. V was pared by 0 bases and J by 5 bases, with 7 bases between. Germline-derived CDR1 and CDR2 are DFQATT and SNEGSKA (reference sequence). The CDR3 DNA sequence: TGCAGTGCTAGAGATGTCAGCGAGACCCAGTACTTC. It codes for CSARDVSETQYF.

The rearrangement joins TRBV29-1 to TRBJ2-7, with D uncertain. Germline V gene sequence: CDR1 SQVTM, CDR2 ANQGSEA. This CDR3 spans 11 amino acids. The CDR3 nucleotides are TGCGCCTACGGGCGAAACTACGAGCAGTACTTC. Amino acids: CAYGRNYEQYF.